The rows below give T cell receptor beta chains drawn from one sample of a study of blood T cell repertoires in COVID-19. Measured with immunoSEQ multiplex PCR; TCRdb has only the in-frame clones, and not every one. The sample lists around 100,000 clones, 88% seen once, with around 6% in the top ten. The sequenced material came from peripheral blood. The receptors come from a woman in her sixties or seventies with acute or convalescent COVID-19. Each CDR3 is given with its conserved first and last residue. Each record gives: D gene, V gene, J gene, clone size, CDR3 DNA, CDR3 protein. A D gene is named only where the DNA matches it firmly. Rows may omit the clone size; those that give it use once, few, many or a size class.

d_gene: .
v_gene: TRBV18
j_gene: TRBJ1-1
abundance: .
CDR3nt: TGTGCCAGCTCTCTCGCGGGTTTAACGAACACTGAAGCTTTCTTT
CDR3aa: CASSLAGLTNTEAFF

d_gene: TRBD1
v_gene: TRBV18
j_gene: TRBJ1-5
abundance: once
CDR3nt: TGTGCCAGCTCACCGAATCGACAGGGTGGCAATCAGCCCCAGCATTTT
CDR3aa: CASSPNRQGGNQPQHF

d_gene: .
v_gene: TRBV12-5
j_gene: TRBJ1-5
abundance: .
CDR3nt: TGTGCTAGTGGTTTTGGACAGAGCAATCAGCCCCAGCATTTT
CDR3aa: CASGFGQSNQPQHF

d_gene: TRBD1
v_gene: TRBV19
j_gene: TRBJ1-1
abundance: .
CDR3nt: TGTGCCAGTACCCCGACCAGGGGGTCGAACACTGAAGCTTTCTTT
CDR3aa: CASTPTRGSNTEAFF

d_gene: TRBD2
v_gene: TRBV29-1
j_gene: TRBJ2-1
abundance: .
CDR3nt: TGCAGCGTGGCGGATAGCGGGAGGGCAAATGAGCAGTTCTTC
CDR3aa: CSVADSGRANEQFF

d_gene: TRBD1
v_gene: TRBV5-1
j_gene: TRBJ1-2
abundance: .
CDR3nt: TGCGCCAGCAGCCGGGACAGGGTATCCTATGGCTACACCTTC
CDR3aa: CASSRDRVSYGYTF

d_gene: .
v_gene: TRBV5-1
j_gene: TRBJ2-3
abundance: .
CDR3nt: TGCGCCAGCAGCTTGGCCGGGTTTGCAGATACGCAGTATTTT
CDR3aa: CASSLAGFADTQYF

d_gene: .
v_gene: TRBV6-5
j_gene: TRBJ2-3
abundance: once
CDR3nt: TGTGCCTGCCGGGACTCACCCACAGATACGCAGTATTTT
CDR3aa: CACRDSPTDTQYF

d_gene: .
v_gene: TRBV9
j_gene: TRBJ2-1
abundance: .
CDR3nt: TGTGCCAGCAGCCCCCGGGGGTTTGGGGAGCAGTTCTTC
CDR3aa: CASSPRGFGEQFF

d_gene: .
v_gene: TRBV2
j_gene: TRBJ2-7
abundance: .
CDR3nt: TGTGCCAGCACTCGGGACTTCTCCTACGAGCAGTACTTC
CDR3aa: CASTRDFSYEQYF

d_gene: .
v_gene: TRBV5-1
j_gene: TRBJ1-1
abundance: .
CDR3nt: TGCGCCAGCAGCATGGACAGTATCACTGAAGCTTTCTTT
CDR3aa: CASSMDSITEAFF

d_gene: TRBD1
v_gene: TRBV6-1
j_gene: TRBJ2-3
abundance: .
CDR3nt: TGTGCCAGCAGTGCGGGGACAGCTTTGCTCCCAGATACGCAGTATTTT
CDR3aa: CASSAGTALLPDTQYF

d_gene: TRBD1
v_gene: TRBV15
j_gene: TRBJ1-2
abundance: .
CDR3nt: TGTGCCACCAGCAGAGATTGGACAGGGGGCGCTTTAGATGGCTACACCTTC
CDR3aa: CATSRDWTGGALDGYTF

d_gene: .
v_gene: TRBV19
j_gene: TRBJ2-2
abundance: .
CDR3nt: TGTGCCAGTATTACTGGCGGGACGAACACCGGGGAGCTGTTTTTT
CDR3aa: CASITGGTNTGELFF

d_gene: .
v_gene: TRBV7-2
j_gene: TRBJ2-2
abundance: .
CDR3nt: TGTGCCAGCAGCCCGACACCGCAGAACCGGGAGCTGTTTTTT
CDR3aa: CASSPTPQNRELFF

d_gene: .
v_gene: TRBV29-1
j_gene: TRBJ2-5
abundance: .
CDR3nt: TGCAGTGCAGGGTACGGGTCCCAAGAGACCCAGTACTTC
CDR3aa: CSAGYGSQETQYF

d_gene: .
v_gene: TRBV6-1
j_gene: TRBJ2-5
abundance: .
CDR3nt: TGTGCCAGCAGTGAAACGCAGGGGGGAGAGACCCAGTACTTC
CDR3aa: CASSETQGGETQYF

d_gene: TRBD1
v_gene: TRBV6-1
j_gene: TRBJ1-2
abundance: .
CDR3nt: TGTGCCAGCAGTGATGGGCAGGGGGCCTATGGCTACACCTTC
CDR3aa: CASSDGQGAYGYTF

d_gene: TRBD1
v_gene: TRBV14
j_gene: TRBJ1-1
abundance: .
CDR3nt: TGTGCCAGCAGCCAAGCTTTTGGGACAGGGAACACTGAAGCTTTCTTT
CDR3aa: CASSQAFGTGNTEAFF

d_gene: .
v_gene: TRBV28
j_gene: TRBJ1-5
abundance: .
CDR3nt: TGTGCCAGCGGAGTCGGGATCTCAAATGGCAATCAGCCCCAGCATTTT
CDR3aa: CASGVGISNGNQPQHF

d_gene: .
v_gene: TRBV10-3
j_gene: TRBJ2-1
abundance: medium-sized
CDR3nt: TGTGCCATCCGGGACATCGGGGCCTCGGATGAGCAGTTCTTC
CDR3aa: CAIRDIGASDEQFF

d_gene: TRBD1
v_gene: TRBV10-3
j_gene: TRBJ1-1
abundance: once
CDR3nt: TGTGCCACTGAGGGGACAGGGGTTGATAACACTGAAGCTTTCTTT
CDR3aa: CATEGTGVDNTEAFF

d_gene: TRBD2
v_gene: TRBV19
j_gene: TRBJ2-1
abundance: .
CDR3nt: TGTGCCAGTCGGACTAGCGGGAGGGGATATGAGCAGTTCTTC
CDR3aa: CASRTSGRGYEQFF

d_gene: .
v_gene: TRBV28
j_gene: TRBJ1-1
abundance: few
CDR3nt: TGTGCCAGCAGTCAGATAATGCGAGGGAACACTGAAGCTTTCTTT
CDR3aa: CASSQIMRGNTEAFF

d_gene: .
v_gene: TRBV15
j_gene: TRBJ1-6
abundance: .
CDR3nt: TGTGCCACCAGCATCCGGGACTACAATTCACCCCTCCACTTT
CDR3aa: CATSIRDYNSPLHF

d_gene: TRBD2
v_gene: TRBV27
j_gene: TRBJ2-1
abundance: .
CDR3nt: TGTGCCAGCAGTTTGGCGCTAGCGGACAATGAGCAGTTCTTC
CDR3aa: CASSLALADNEQFF

d_gene: TRBD1
v_gene: TRBV5-1
j_gene: TRBJ2-7
abundance: .
CDR3nt: TGCGCCAGCAGCTTGGCCGGACAGGGTAATTTGCAGTACTTC
CDR3aa: CASSLAGQGNLQYF